One sample yielded the 11 T cell receptor beta chains listed below, sequenced in a study of graft-versus-host responses after intestinal transplantation. Data came from immunoSEQ multiplex PCR; TCRdb stores just in-frame clones and leaves some out. The sample holds some 6,700 clones, 89% seen once. The sequences come from PBMCs, collected about 12 weeks after transplant. Receptors originate from a human patient who received an intestinal transplant, so some T cells may come from the graft donor.

The chain is built from TRBV2 and TRBJ2-5, with D perhaps assigned TRBD1 or TRBD2 (5 bases each). The germline V and J ends were trimmed by 6 bases and 5 bases, with 7 bases remaining between them. In germline, CDR1 is SNHLY, CDR2 FYNNEI. CDR3 size: 11 residues. The CDR3 protein is CASSEGETQYF. CDR3 DNA sequence: TGTGCCAGCAGCGAGGGGGAGACCCAGTACTTC.

V usage is TRBV13 and J usage is TRBJ2-3; D gene uncertain. This CDR3 region has 13 residues. Germline V gene sequence: CDR1 PRHDT, CDR2 FYEKMQ (reference sequence). Trimming took 3 bases from V and 1 from J, leaving 5 bases between them. The chain's CDR3 is CASSFEGTDTQYF. Here the CDR3 DNA reads TGTGCCAGCAGCTTCGAGGGCACAGATACGCAGTATTTT.

The V and J genes are TRBV21-1 and TRBJ1-6; TRBD1, the table's D call, was not compared with the DNA. TRBV21-1 is termed a pseudogene. CDR3 length: 16 residues. This CDR3 reads CASSKKKGQNNSPLHF. CDR3 sequence (DNA): TGTGCCAGCAGCAAAAAAAAGGGACAAAATAATTCACCCCTCCACTTT.

The rearrangement uses TRBV21-1 and TRBJ1-4; the tabulated D call, TRBD1, remains unverified against the DNA. TRBV21-1 represents a pseudogene. The CDR3 runs to 14 residues. In nucleotides, the CDR3 is TGTGCCAGCATCAGAGACAGGGTCAATGAAAAACTGTTTTTT. Protein sequence: CASIRDRVNEKLFF.

Comments on this clone: An end of the junction does not agree with germline; a read error may underlie this. The V call is TRBV19, the J call TRBJ1-2; no clear D. Germline values: CDR1 LNHDA, CDR2 SQIVND (reference sequence). This CDR3 contains 9 residues. The DNA of the CDR3 is TGTGCCAGTAGTCACCCTTGGCACTTC. Translated: CASSHPWHF. The full variable domain, with the rest looked up from reference TRBV19 and TRBJ1-2, is DGGITQSPKYLFRKEGQNVTLSCEQNLNHDAMYWYRQDPGQGLRLIYYSQIVNDFQKGDIAEGYSVSREKKESFPLTVTSAQKNPTAFYLCASSHPWHFGSGTRLTVV.

As concerns this clone: Its ends do not fully match the called genes, so a read error is possible. The chain has TRBV5-1 and TRBJ1-2, with unresolved D. CDR3 length equals 10 residues. Germline V gene data show CDR1 as SGHRS and CDR2 as YFSETQ. The DNA of the CDR3 is TGCGCCAGCAGATTGGGGGGCTACACCTTC. Its protein is CASRLGGYTF.

The chain recombines TRBV10-1 with TRBJ2-7, with TRBD2 matching over 7 bases. The length of the CDR3 is 13 residues. Looked up from germline, CDR1 is WNHNN and CDR2 is SYGVQD (reference sequence). Trimming took 3 bases from V and 1 from J; bases not matched to a gene: 0. The CDR3 coding sequence is TGCGCCAGCAGTGACGGGAGGTCCTACGAGCAGTACTTC. As protein: CASSDGRSYEQYF.

The rearrangement links TRBV5-1 to TRBJ2-1; D remains ambiguous. The CDR3 covers 12 residues. The germline V gene encodes CDR1 SGHRS and CDR2 YFSETQ. V was clipped by 4 bases and J by 10 bases, with 12 bases between them. The CDR3, as DNA: TGCGCCAGCAGCCTGGCCCTTGAAGAGCAGTTCTTC. It yields the protein CASSLALEEQFF.

This chain joins TRBV6-4 and TRBJ2-3, with 7 nucleotides matching TRBD1. The CDR3 is 15 amino acids. V lost 4 bases, J lost 4 bases, and 8 bases stayed unmatched. In germline, CDR1 is MRHNA, CDR2 SNTAGT. CDR3 sequence (DNA): TGTGCCAGCAGTGCTCAACCTACAGGGGCAGATACGCAGTATTTT. It encodes CASSAQPTGADTQYF.

The chain uses TRBV4-3 and TRBJ1-1, with D maybe TRBD1 (5 bases). The CDR3 consists of 14 residues. Trimming stripped 3 bases from V and 5 bases from J, with 13 bases between. Germline V gives CDR1 LGHNA, CDR2 YSLEER. In DNA form, the CDR3 reads TGCGCCAGCAGCCACTCGACAGTTGGGACTGAAGCTTTCTTT. As protein: CASSHSTVGTEAFF.

The chain carries TRBV28 and TRBJ2-5, with TRBD2 matching 7 bases. Germline-derived CDR1 and CDR2 are MDHEN and SYDVKM. The length of the CDR3 is 13 residues. The ends lost 5 bases at V and 4 bases at J; junction bases unmatched: 4. The CDR3 DNA is TGTGCCAGCAGTGCCGGGGAGGGAGAGACCCAGTACTTC. It specifies CASSAGEGETQYF.